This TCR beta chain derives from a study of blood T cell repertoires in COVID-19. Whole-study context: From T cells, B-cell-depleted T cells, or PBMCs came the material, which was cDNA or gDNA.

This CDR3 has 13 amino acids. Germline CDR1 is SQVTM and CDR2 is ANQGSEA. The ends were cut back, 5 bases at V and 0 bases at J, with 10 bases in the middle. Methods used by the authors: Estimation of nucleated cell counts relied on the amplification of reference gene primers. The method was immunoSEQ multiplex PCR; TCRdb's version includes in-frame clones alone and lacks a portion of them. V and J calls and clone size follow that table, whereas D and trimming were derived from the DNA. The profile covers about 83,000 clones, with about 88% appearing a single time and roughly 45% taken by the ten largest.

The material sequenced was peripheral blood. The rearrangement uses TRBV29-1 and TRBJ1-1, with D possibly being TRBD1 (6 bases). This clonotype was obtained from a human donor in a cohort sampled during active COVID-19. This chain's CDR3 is CSVRGTLNTEAFF. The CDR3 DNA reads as TGCAGCGTTAGGGGGACATTGAACACTGAAGCTTTCTTT.